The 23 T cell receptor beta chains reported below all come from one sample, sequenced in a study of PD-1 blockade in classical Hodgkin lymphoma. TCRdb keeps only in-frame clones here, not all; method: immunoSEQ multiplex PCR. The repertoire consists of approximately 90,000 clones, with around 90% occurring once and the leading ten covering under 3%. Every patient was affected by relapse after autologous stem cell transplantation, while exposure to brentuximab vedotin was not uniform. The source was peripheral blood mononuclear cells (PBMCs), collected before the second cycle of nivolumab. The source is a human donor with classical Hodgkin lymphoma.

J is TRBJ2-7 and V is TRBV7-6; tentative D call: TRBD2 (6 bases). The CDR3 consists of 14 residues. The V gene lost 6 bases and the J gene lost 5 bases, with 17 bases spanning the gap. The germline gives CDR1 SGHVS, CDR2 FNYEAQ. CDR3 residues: CASSRRGPPHEQYF. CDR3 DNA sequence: TGTGCCAGCAGTCGGAGGGGTCCCCCCCACGAGCAGTACTTC.

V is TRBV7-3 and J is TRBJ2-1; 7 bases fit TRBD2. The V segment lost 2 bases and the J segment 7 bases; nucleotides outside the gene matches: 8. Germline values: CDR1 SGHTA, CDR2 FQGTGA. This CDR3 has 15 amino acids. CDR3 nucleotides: TGTGCCAGCAGCTTACTAGTCGGGAGGAGGAATGAGCAGTTCTTC. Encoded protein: CASSLLVGRRNEQFF.

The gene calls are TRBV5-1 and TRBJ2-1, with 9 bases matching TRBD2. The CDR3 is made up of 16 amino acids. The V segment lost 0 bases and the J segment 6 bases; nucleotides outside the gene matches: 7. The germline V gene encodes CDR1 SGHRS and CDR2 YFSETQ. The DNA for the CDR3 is TGCGCCAGCAGCTTGGACGAGGGACTAGCAGGCAATGAGCAGTTCTTC. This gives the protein CASSLDEGLAGNEQFF.

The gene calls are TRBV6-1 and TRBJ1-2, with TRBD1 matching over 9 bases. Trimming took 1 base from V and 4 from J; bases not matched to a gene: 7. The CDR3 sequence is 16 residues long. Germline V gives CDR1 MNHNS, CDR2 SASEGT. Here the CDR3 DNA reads TGTGCCAGCAGTGAAGGTGCGGGACAGGGAGGCTATGGCTACACCTTC. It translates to CASSEGAGQGGYGYTF.

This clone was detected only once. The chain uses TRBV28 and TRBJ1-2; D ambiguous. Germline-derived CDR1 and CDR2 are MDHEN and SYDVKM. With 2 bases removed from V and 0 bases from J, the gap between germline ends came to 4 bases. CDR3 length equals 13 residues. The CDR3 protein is CASSLPANYGYTF. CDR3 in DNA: TGTGCCAGCAGTTTACCGGCTAACTATGGCTACACCTTC.

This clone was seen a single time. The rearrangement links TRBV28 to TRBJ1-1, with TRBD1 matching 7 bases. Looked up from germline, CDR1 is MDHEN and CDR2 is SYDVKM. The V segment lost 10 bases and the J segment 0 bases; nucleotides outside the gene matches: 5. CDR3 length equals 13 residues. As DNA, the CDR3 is TGTGCCATTAGGGACAGCATGAACACTGAAGCTTTCTTT. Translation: CAIRDSMNTEAFF.

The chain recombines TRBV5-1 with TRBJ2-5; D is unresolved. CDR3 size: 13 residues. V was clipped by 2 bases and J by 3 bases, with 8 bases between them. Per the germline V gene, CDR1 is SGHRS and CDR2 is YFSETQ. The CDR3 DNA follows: TGCGCCAGCAGCTTCTCATCAAAAGAGACCCAGTACTTC. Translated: CASSFSSKETQYF.

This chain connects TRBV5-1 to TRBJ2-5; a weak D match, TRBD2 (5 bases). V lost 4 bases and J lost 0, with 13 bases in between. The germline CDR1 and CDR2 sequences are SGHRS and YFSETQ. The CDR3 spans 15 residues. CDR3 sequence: CASSPEELYQETQYF. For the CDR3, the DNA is TGCGCCAGCAGCCCGGAGGAACTGTACCAAGAGACCCAGTACTTC.

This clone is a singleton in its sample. CDR3: CASSLMRGKYNEQFF. CDR3 DNA: TGTGCCAGCAGCTTAATGCGGGGCAAGTACAATGAGCAGTTCTTC. This chain links TRBV11-2 with TRBJ2-1, with D tentatively TRBD2 (6 bases). The CDR3 totals 15 residues. In germline, CDR1 is SGHAT, CDR2 FQNNGV. V dropped 2 bases and J dropped 4 bases, with 12 bases sitting between them.

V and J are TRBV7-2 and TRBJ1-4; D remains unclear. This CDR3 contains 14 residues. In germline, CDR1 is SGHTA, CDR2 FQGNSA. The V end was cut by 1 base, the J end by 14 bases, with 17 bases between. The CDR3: CASSLDTYGTHLFF. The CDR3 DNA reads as TGTGCCAGCAGCTTAGACACCTATGGAACCCATCTGTTTTTT.

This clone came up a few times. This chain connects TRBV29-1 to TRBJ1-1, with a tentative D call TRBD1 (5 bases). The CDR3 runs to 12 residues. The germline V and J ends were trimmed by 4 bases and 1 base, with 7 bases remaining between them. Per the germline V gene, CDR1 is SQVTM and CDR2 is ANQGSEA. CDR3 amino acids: CSVVGENTEAFF. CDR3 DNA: TGCAGCGTTGTAGGGGAGAACACTGAAGCTTTCTTT.

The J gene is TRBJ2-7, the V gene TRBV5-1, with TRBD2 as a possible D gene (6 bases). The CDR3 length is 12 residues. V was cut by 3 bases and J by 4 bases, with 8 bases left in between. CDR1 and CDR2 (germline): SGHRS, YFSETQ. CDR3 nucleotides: TGCGCCAGCAGCTGGGGGGAGTACGAGCAGTACTTC. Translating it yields CASSWGEYEQYF.

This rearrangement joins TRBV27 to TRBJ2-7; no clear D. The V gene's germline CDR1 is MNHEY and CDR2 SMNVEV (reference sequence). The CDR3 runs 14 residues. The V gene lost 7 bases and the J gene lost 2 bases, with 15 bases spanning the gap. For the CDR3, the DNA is TGTGCCAGCATGACCCCCGGTATCACCTACGAGCAGTACTTC. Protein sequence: CASMTPGITYEQYF.

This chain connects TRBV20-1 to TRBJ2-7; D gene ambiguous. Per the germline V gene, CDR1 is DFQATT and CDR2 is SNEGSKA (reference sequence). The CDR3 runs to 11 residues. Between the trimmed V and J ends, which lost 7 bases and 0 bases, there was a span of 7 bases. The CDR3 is CSVPSSYEQYF. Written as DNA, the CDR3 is TGCAGTGTGCCAAGCTCCTACGAGCAGTACTTC.

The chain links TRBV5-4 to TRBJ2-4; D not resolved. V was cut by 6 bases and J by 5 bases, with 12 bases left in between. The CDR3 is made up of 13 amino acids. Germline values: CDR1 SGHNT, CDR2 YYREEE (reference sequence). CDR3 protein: CASTGKEENIQYF. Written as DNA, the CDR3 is TGTGCCAGCACAGGAAAAGAGGAAAACATTCAGTACTTC.

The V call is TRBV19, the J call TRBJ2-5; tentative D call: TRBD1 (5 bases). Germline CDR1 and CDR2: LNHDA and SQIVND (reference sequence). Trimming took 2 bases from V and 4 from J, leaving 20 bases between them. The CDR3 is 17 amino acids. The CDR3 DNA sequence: TGTGCCAGTAGTATATGGGGCTTGACAGCAACCACAGAGACCCAGTACTTC. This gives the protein CASSIWGLTATTETQYF.

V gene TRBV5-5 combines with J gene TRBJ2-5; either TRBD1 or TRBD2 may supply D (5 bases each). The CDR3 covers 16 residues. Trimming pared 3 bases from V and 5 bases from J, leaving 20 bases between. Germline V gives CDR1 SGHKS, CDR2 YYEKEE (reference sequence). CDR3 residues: CASSWGTARGWETQYF. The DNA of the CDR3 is TGTGCCAGCAGCTGGGGGACGGCCAGAGGATGGGAGACCCAGTACTTC.

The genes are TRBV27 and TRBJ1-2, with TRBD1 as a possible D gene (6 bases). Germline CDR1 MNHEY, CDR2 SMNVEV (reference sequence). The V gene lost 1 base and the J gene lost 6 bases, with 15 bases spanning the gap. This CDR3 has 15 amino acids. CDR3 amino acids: CASSLFAGAGNGYTF. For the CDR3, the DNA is TGTGCCAGCAGTTTATTCGCAGGGGCGGGTAATGGCTACACCTTC.

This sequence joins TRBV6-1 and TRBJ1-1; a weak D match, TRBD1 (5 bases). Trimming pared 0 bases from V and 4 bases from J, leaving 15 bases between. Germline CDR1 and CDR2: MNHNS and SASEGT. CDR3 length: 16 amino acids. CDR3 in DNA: TGTGCCAGCAGTGAAGCCGCCGGCCGGGGCTTCACTGAAGCTTTCTTT. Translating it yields CASSEAAGRGFTEAFF.

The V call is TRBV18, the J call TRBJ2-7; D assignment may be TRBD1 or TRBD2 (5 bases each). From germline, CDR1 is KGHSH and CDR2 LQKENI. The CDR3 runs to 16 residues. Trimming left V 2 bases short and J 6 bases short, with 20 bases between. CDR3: CASSPERIQGEFEQYF. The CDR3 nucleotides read TGTGCCAGCTCACCAGAAAGAATCCAAGGGGAGTTCGAGCAGTACTTC. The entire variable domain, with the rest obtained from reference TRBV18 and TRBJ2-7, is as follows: NAGVMQNPRHLVRRRGQEARLRCSPMKGHSHVYWYRQLPEEGLKFMVYLQKENIIDESGMPKERFSAEFPKEGPSILRIQQVVRGDSAAYFCASSPERIQGEFEQYFGPGTRLTVT.

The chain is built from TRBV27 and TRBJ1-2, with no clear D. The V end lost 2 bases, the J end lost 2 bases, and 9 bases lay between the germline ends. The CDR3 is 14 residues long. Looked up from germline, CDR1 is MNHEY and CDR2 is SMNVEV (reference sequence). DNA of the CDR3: TGTGCCAGCAGTTTAACGGCGGCAAACTATGGCTACACCTTC. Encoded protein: CASSLTAANYGYTF.

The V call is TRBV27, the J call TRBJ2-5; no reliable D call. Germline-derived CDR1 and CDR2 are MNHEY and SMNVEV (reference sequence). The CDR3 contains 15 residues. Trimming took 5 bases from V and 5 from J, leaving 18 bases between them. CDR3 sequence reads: CASSATWRIWETQYF. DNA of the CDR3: TGTGCCAGCAGTGCTACCTGGCGGATATGGGAGACCCAGTACTTC.

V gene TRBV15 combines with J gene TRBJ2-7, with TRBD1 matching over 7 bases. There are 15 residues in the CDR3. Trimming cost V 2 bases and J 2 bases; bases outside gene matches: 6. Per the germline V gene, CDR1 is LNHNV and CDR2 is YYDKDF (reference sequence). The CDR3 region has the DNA TGTGCCACCAGCAGACAGACAGGGACCCCCTACGAGCAGTACTTC. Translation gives CATSRQTGTPYEQYF.